This T cell receptor (beta chain) originates from a study of CD8 T cells in Susac syndrome. Reverse transcription of roughly 0.45 to 1 ug RNA used random hexamers. An immunoSEQ multiplex PCR generated amplified TCR beta CDR3 products spanning 54 Vbeta and 13 Jbeta. TCRdb itself ran the immunoSEQ multiplex PCR reads through MiXCR, one entry per CDR3 protein. The sample has about 300,000 distinct CDR3 sequences, approximately 85% seen once. This clonotype came up once. Losses at the gene ends were 3 bases for V and 3 bases for J; bases not matched to a gene: 5. The CDR3 is made up of 15 amino acids. Per germline, CDR1 SGDLS and CDR2 YYNGEE.

This TCR was recovered from a human donor with multiple sclerosis. Sequences were obtained from CD8+ T cells from PBMCs. The rearrangement links TRBV9 to TRBJ2-3, with 9 bases identical to TRBD2. Written as DNA, the CDR3 is TGTGCCAGCAGCGCGGGCGGGAGGGAAACAGATACGCAGTATTTT. This codes for CASSAGGRETDTQYF.